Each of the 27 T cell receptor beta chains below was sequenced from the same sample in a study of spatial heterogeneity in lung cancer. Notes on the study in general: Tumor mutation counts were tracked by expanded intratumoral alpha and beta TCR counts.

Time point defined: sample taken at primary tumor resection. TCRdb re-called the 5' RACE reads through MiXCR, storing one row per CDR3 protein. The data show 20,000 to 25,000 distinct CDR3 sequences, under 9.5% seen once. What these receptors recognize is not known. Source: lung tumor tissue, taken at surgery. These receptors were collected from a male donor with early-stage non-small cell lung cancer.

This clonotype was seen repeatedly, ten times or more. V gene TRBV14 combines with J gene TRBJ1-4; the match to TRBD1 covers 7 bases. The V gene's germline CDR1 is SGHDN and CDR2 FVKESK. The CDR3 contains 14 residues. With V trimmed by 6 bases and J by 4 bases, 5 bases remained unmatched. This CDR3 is CASSRGTVNEKLFF. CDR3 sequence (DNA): TGTGCCAGCAGTCGCGGGACAGTTAATGAAAAACTGTTTTTT.

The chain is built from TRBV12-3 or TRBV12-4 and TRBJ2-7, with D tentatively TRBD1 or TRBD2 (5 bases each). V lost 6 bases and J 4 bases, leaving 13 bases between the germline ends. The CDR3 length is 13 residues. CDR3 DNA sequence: TGTGCCAGCAGACTGGGCGAGGGGTACGAGCAGTACTTC. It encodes CASRLGEGYEQYF.

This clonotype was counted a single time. CDR3 in amino acids: CASSSDYNEQFF. In DNA, the CDR3 is TGCGCCAGCAGCTCGGACTACAATGAGCAGTTCTTC. The rearrangement joins TRBV5-1 to TRBJ2-1; D unclear. Trimming stripped 3 bases from V and 3 bases from J, with 4 bases between. Germline CDR1 SGHRS, CDR2 YFSETQ. The CDR3 runs to 12 residues.

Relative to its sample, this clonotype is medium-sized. The CDR3 region is CASSSSTSGRSEQYF. The DNA for the CDR3 is TGTGCCAGCAGCTCGTCGACTAGCGGGAGATCCGAGCAGTACTTC. The rearrangement joins TRBV28 to TRBJ2-7; 12 bases match TRBD2. The CDR3 loop spans 15 amino acids. V lost 6 bases and J lost 6; bases outside the gene matches: 9. The V gene's germline CDR1 is MDHEN and CDR2 SYDVKM.

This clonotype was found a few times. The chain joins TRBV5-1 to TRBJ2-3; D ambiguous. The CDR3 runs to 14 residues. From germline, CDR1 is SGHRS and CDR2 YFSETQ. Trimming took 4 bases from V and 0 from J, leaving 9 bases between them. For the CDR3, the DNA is TGCGCCAGCAGCGCCGCGGACAGCACAGATACGCAGTATTTT. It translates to CASSAADSTDTQYF.

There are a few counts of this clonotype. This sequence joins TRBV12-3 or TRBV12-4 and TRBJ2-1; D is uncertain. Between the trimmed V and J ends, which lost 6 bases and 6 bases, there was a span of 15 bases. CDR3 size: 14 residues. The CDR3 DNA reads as TGTGCCAGCAGAGAGACTGACCCGGCCAATGAGCAGTTCTTC. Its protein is CASRETDPANEQFF.

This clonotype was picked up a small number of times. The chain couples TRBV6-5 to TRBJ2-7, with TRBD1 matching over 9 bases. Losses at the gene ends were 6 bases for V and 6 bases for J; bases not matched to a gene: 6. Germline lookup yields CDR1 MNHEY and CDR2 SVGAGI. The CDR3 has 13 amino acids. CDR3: CASSPGTGFEQYF. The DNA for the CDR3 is TGTGCCAGCAGCCCCGGGACAGGGTTCGAGCAGTACTTC.

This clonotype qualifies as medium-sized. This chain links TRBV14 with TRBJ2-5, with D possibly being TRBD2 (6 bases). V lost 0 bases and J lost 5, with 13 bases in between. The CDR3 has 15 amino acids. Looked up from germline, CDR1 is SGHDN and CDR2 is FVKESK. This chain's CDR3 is CASSQEFGGVETQYF. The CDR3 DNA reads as TGTGCCAGCAGCCAAGAATTCGGGGGAGTCGAGACCCAGTACTTC. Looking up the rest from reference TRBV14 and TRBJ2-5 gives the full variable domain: EAGVTQFPSHSVIEKGQTVTLRCDPISGHDNLYWYRRVMGKEIKFLLHFVKESKQDESGMPNNRFLAERTGGTYSTLKVQPAELEDSGVYFCASSQEFGGVETQYFGPGTRLLVL.

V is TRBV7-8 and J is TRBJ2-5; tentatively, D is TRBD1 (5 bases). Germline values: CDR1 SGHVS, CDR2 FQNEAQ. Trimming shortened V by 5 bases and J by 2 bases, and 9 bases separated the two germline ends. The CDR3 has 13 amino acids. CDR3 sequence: CASSTDRQETQYF. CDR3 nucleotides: TGTGCCAGCAGCACCGACAGACAAGAGACCCAGTACTTC.

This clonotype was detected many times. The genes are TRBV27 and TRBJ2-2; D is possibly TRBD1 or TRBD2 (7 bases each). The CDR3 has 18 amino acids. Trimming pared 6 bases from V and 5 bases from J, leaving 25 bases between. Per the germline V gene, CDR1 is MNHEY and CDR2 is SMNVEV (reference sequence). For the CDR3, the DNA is TGTGCCAGCAGGGGAGGGACAGCTCATGGCGATAGGACCGGGGAGCTGTTTTTT. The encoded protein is CASRGGTAHGDRTGELFF.

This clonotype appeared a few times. CDR3 in DNA: TGTGCCAGCACTGCCGGGACAGGGTCTTACGAGCAGTACTTC. Protein sequence: CASTAGTGSYEQYF. The chain carries TRBV2 and TRBJ2-7; 9 nucleotides agree with TRBD1. Germline CDR1 SNHLY, CDR2 FYNNEI. CDR3 size: 14 residues. With 7 bases clipped from V and 4 bases from J, the junction kept 8 bases outside the gene matches.

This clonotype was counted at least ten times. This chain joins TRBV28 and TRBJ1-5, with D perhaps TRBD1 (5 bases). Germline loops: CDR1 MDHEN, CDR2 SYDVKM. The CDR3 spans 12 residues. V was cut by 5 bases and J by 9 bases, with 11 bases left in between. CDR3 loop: CASSRGQGPQHF. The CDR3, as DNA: TGTGCCAGCAGTCGCGGACAAGGGCCCCAGCATTTT.

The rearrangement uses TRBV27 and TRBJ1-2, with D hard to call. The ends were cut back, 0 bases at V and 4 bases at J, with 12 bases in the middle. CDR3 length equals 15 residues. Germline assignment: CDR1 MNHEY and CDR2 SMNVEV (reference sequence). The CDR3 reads CASSLSIGGSYGYTF. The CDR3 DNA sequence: TGTGCCAGCAGTTTATCGATAGGAGGAAGCTATGGCTACACCTTC.

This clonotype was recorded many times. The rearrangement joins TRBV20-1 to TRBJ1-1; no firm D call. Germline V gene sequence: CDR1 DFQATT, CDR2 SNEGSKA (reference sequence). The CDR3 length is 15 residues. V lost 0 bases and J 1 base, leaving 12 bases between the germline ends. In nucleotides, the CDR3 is TGCAGTGCTAGAGAAGACCTAGCCCCGAACACTGAAGCTTTCTTT. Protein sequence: CSAREDLAPNTEAFF.

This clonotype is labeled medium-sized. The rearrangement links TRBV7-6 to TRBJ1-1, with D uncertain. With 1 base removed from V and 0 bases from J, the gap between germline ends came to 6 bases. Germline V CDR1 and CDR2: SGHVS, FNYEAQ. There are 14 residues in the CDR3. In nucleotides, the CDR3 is TGTGCCAGCAGCTTAGAGACTTTGAACACTGAAGCTTTCTTT. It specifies CASSLETLNTEAFF. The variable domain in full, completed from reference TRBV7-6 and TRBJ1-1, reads GAGVSQSPRYKVTKRGQDVALRCDPISGHVSLYWYRQALGQGPEFLTYFNYEAQQDKSGLPNDRFSAERPEGSISTLTIQRTEQRDSAMYRCASSLETLNTEAFFGQGTRLTVV.

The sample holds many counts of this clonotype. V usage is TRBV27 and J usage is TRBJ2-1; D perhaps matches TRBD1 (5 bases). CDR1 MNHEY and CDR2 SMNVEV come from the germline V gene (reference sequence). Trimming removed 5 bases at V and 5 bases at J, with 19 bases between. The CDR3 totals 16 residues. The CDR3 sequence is CASSPSGETAHNEQFF. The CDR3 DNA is TGTGCCAGCAGTCCGTCCGGCGAGACAGCCCACAATGAGCAGTTCTTC.

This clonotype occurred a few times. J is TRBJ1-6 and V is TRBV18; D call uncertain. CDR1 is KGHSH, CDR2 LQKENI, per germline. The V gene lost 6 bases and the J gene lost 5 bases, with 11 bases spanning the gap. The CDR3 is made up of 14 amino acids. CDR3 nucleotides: TGTGCCAGCTCCCGGGCACTTCATAATTCACCCCTCCACTTT. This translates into CASSRALHNSPLHF.

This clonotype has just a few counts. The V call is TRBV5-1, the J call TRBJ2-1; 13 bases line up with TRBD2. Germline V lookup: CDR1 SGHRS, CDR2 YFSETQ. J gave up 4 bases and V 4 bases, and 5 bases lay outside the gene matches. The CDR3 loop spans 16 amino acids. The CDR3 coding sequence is TGCGCCAGCAGCGTGGGACTAGCGGGAACGTACAATGAGCAGTTCTTC. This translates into CASSVGLAGTYNEQFF.

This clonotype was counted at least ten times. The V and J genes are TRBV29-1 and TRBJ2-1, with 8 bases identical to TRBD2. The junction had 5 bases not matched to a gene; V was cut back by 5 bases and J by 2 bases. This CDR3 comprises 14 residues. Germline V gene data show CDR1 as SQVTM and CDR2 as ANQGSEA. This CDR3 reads CSVPTSGTYNEQFF. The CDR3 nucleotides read TGCAGCGTTCCTACTAGCGGTACCTACAATGAGCAGTTCTTC.

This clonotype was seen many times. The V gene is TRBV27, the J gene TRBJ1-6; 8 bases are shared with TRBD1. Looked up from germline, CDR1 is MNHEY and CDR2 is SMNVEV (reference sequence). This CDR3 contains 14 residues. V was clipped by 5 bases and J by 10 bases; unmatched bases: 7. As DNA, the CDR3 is TGTGCCAGCAGTCTCCGGGACAGGCCCTCACCCCTCCACTTT. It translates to CASSLRDRPSPLHF.

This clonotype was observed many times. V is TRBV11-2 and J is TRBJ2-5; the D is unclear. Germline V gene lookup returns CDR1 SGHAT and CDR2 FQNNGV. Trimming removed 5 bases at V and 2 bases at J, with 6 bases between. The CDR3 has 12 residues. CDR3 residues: CASSKEQETQYF. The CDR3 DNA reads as TGTGCCAGCAGCAAGGAACAAGAGACCCAGTACTTC. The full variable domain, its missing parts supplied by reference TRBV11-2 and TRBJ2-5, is EAGVAQSPRYKIIEKRQSVAFWCNPISGHATLYWYQQILGQGPKLLIQFQNNGVVDDSQLPKDRFSAERLKGVDSTLKIQPAKLEDSAVYLCASSKEQETQYFGPGTRLLVL.

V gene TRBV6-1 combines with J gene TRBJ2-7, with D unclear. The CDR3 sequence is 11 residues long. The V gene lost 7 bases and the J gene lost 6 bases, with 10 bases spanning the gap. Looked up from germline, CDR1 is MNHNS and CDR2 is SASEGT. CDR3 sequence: CASTAFGEQYF. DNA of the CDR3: TGTGCCAGCACCGCGTTCGGCGAGCAGTACTTC.

CDR3 nucleotides: TGTGCCAGCAGTGAATCTGGCGGAACATACACTGAAGCTTTCTTT. It codes for CASSESGGTYTEAFF. The rearrangement links TRBV25-1 to TRBJ1-1; D is uncertain. CDR1 MGHDK and CDR2 SYGVNS come from the germline V gene. The ends were cut back, 1 base at V and 3 bases at J, with 12 bases in the middle. The CDR3 has 15 amino acids.

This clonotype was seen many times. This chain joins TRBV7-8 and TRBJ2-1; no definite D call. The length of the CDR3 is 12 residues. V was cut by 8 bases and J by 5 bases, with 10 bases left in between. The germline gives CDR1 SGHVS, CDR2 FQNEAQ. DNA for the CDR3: TGTGCCAGCCGCAAAACCCACAATGAGCAGTTCTTC. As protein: CASRKTHNEQFF.

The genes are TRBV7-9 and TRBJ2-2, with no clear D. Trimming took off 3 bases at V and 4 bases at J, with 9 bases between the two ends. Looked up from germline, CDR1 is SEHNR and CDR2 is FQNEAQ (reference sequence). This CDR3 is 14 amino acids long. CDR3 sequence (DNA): TGTGCCAGCAGCTTTACCCATCTCACCGGGGAGCTGTTTTTT. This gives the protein CASSFTHLTGELFF. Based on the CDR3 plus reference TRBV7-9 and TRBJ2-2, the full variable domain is DTGVSQNPRHKITKRGQNVTFRCDPISEHNRLYWYRQTLGQGPEFLTYFQNEAQLEKSRLLSDRFSAERPKGSFSTLEIQRTEQGDSAMYLCASSFTHLTGELFFGEGSRLTVL.

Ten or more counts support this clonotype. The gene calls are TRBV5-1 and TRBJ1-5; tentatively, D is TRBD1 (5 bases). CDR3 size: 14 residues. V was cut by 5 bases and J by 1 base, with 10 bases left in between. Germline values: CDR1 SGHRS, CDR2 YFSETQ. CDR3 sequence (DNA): TGCGCCAGCAGAGAGGGGTTGAGCAATCAGCCCCAGCATTTT. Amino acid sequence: CASREGLSNQPQHF.

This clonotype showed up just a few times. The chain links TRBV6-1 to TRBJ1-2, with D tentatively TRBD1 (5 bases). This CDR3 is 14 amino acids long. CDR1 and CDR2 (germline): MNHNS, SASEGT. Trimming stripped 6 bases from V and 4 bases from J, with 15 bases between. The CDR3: CASRGDPSGYGYTF. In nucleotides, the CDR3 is TGTGCCAGCAGGGGGGACCCTTCAGGCTATGGCTACACCTTC.